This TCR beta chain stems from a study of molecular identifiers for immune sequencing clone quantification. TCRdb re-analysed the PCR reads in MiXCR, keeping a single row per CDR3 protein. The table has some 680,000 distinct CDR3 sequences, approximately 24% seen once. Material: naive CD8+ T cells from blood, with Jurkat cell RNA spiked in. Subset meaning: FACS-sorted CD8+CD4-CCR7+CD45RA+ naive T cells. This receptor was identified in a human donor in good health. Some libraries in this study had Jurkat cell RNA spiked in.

The CDR3 loop reads CATKGEWEPQHF. DNA for the CDR3: TGTGCCACGAAGGGGGAGTGGGAGCCCCAGCATTTT. The rearrangement uses TRBV15 and TRBJ1-5; TRBD1 is a possible D gene (6 bases). Trimming stripped 9 bases from V and 8 bases from J, with 14 bases between. The CDR3 totals 12 residues. Germline assignment: CDR1 LNHNV and CDR2 YYDKDF (reference sequence).